A selection of T cell receptor beta chains follows, all from one sample in a study of shared clonotypes between healthy human individuals. The data were produced by immunoSEQ multiplex PCR, yet TCRdb's version contains in-frame clones alone and is incomplete. Here the sample spans about 2 million clones, just under 95% being singletons. Sample: naive CD8+ T cells sorted from blood. All receptors come from a young man in good health. CDR3s leave out the opening cysteine and the closing phenylalanine or tryptophan.

CDR3: ASSQGQGPGYEQY; length: 13; V: TRBV4-3
CDR3: ARRDRSYGYT; length: 10; V: TRBV7-7
CDR3: ASSEGRSPNEQF; length: 12; V: TRBV6-1
CDR3: ASRNRQNNEQF; length: 11; V: TRBV19
CDR3: ASSLGRDGNQPQH; length: 13; V: TRBV7-6
CDR3: ASSLPGTETYEQY; length: 13; V: TRBV6-5
CDR3: ASSLGGGNEQF; length: 11; V: TRBV7-9
CDR3: AISVGQPAAKNIQY; length: 14; V: TRBV5-1
CDR3: ASSEEIAVYQETQY; length: 14; V: TRBV6-1
CDR3: ASPARAQGDSPLH; length: 13; V: TRBV19
CDR3: ASTDTRGPDPDTEAF; length: 15; V: TRBV5-6
CDR3: ASSLIAGTSYNEQF; length: 14; V: TRBV27
CDR3: AAQDGSSYEQY; length: 11; V: TRBV2
CDR3: ASLADRQGDGYT; length: 12; V: TRBV7-9
CDR3: ASSIGTGRNTEAF; length: 13; V: TRBV19
CDR3: ASSFARIYGETQY; length: 13; V: TRBV7-9
CDR3: ASSLRTIGTANLFREKLF; length: 18; V: TRBV28
CDR3: ASSPDRFTGELF; length: 12; V: TRBV18
CDR3: ASSVARGTYNEQF; length: 13; V: TRBV5-4
CDR3: AWREGTELNYGYT; length: 13; V: TRBV30
CDR3: ASSSRGLADTQY; length: 12; V: TRBV5-8
CDR3: ASRDRGPDTQY; length: 11; V: TRBV6-5
CDR3: ASSLSPGGATEAF; length: 13; V: TRBV5-1
CDR3: ASSHSGRLYEQY; length: 12; V: TRBV7-2
CDR3: ASSTYRVGTYEQY; length: 13; V: TRBV28
CDR3: ASSAGGTNEQY; length: 11; V: TRBV11-3
CDR3: ASSDLGEFYAMEQY; length: 14; V: TRBV6-4
CDR3: ASSQELPGLGGPLH; length: 14; V: TRBV4-3
CDR3: ASRLAGGETQY; length: 11; V: TRBV2
CDR3: ASSRLAGGSETQY; length: 13; V: TRBV7-6
CDR3: ASRQGINTEAF; length: 11; V: TRBV6-5
CDR3: ASSLASGKYNEQF; length: 13; V: TRBV5-1
CDR3: ASSPGTGNTEAF; length: 12; V: TRBV5-4
CDR3: ASSFNREDGTEAF; length: 13; V: TRBV5-4
CDR3: ASSLTGPNSPLH; length: 12; V: TRBV28